Listed below are T cell receptor beta chains from one sample, sequenced in a study of cytomegalovirus exposure and HLA in healthy donors. Repertoires were generated with immunoSEQ multiplex PCR, while TCRdb's copy carries only in-frame clones and drops some. The sample lists around 150,000 clones, about 75% occurring once. The sequenced sample was PBMCs. These receptors were obtained from a man aged 18 to 29 in good health and CMV-seropositive. Both conserved end residues are part of each CDR3. Fields, in order: D gene, V gene, clone size, J gene, CDR3 DNA, CDR3 protein. The D gene is left open where the match is weak. Clone size, where shown, is once, few, many, or a class for clones that have expanded.

NA	TRBV28	few	TRBJ1-2	TGTGCCAGCAGTTCAACCGCAGCCCGACAGTATGGCTACACCTTC	CASSSTAARQYGYTF
NA	TRBV25-1	NA	TRBJ2-5	TGTGCCAGCAGATTTGGTCAGGGGGGAGAGACCCAGTACTTC	CASRFGQGGETQYF
NA	TRBV9	few	TRBJ1-2	TGTGCCAGCAGCCCCAACACCCAGGATGGCTACACCTTC	CASSPNTQDGYTF
NA	TRBV9	NA	TRBJ1-6	TGTGCCAGCAGCGCCCGGACATTGAGCTCCTATAATTCACCCCTCCACTTT	CASSARTLSSYNSPLHF
NA	TRBV28	NA	TRBJ1-2	TGTGCCAGCAGTGATCTATATGGCTACACCTTC	CASSDLYGYTF
TRBD1	TRBV7-9	NA	TRBJ1-4	TGTGCCAGCAGCTCCCAACAGGGGATGAATGAAAAACTGTTTTTT	CASSSQQGMNEKLFF
TRBD1	TRBV5-1	NA	TRBJ1-5	TGCGCCAGCAGCCCCGGACAGGGTAGCAATCAGCCCCAGCATTTT	CASSPGQGSNQPQHF
TRBD1	TRBV9	NA	TRBJ1-2	TGTGCCAGCAGCGTATACGGGACAGGGTCGAACTATGGCTACACCTTC	CASSVYGTGSNYGYTF
NA	TRBV6-1	NA	TRBJ1-1	TGTGCCAGCAGTCTGAGGGCAGCCGACACTGAAGCTTTCTTT	CASSLRAADTEAFF
NA	TRBV6-1	NA	TRBJ2-3	TGTGCCAGCACCACTAGAGGCACAGATACGCAGTATTTT	CASTTRGTDTQYF
TRBD2	TRBV19	NA	TRBJ2-1	TGTGCCAGTAGTTGGGGGACTAGCGGGAGGGCTCGGGAGCAGTTCTTC	CASSWGTSGRAREQFF
TRBD1	TRBV2	NA	TRBJ1-6	TGTGCCAGCAATGGACAGGGGGGTAATTCACCCCTCCACTTT	CASNGQGGNSPLHF
TRBD1	TRBV19	NA	TRBJ1-5	TGTGCCACACGCGGACAGGGTGATCAGCCCCAGCATTTT	CATRGQGDQPQHF
NA	TRBV9	NA	TRBJ1-5	TGTGCCAGCAGCGGAGCGGACGCCAATCAGCCCCAGCATTTT	CASSGADANQPQHF
NA	TRBV19	once	TRBJ2-1	TGTGCCAGTAGTATAGCTGGCAGGGGTGGAGATGAGCAGTTCTTC	CASSIAGRGGDEQFF
NA	TRBV7-9	NA	TRBJ1-2	TGTGCCAGCAGCCCGAGGAACGGACAGGGCTACACCTTC	CASSPRNGQGYTF
TRBD1	TRBV5-1	NA	TRBJ2-5	TGCGCCAGCAGCTTGACCGGGACAGGGGGCGAGACCCAGTACTTC	CASSLTGTGGETQYF
TRBD2	TRBV7-9	NA	TRBJ2-1	TGTGCCAGCAGCTTAAGCGGGGCTTACAATGAGCAGTTCTTC	CASSLSGAYNEQFF
TRBD2	TRBV7-9	NA	TRBJ2-1	TGTGCCAGCACCCTGAGAACTAGCGGGACCTTATACAATGAGCAGTTCTTC	CASTLRTSGTLYNEQFF
NA	TRBV4-2	NA	TRBJ1-2	TGTGCCAGCAGCCAAGAGGCAGGCGCATATGGCTACACCTTC	CASSQEAGAYGYTF
TRBD2	TRBV28	NA	TRBJ2-3	TGTGCCGGCAGTTTCCCGAGCGGGGTGAGCACAGATACGCAGTATTTT	CAGSFPSGVSTDTQYF
NA	TRBV5-1	NA	TRBJ1-1	TGCGCCAGCAGCTCGGACAGCGCCCCGAACACTGAAGCTTTCTTT	CASSSDSAPNTEAFF
NA	TRBV5-4	NA	TRBJ1-1	TGTGCCAGCAGCTTGGTTACCACCAGGGCTAATGCTGAAGCTTTCTTT	CASSLVTTRANAEAFF
NA	TRBV11-3	NA	TRBJ1-1	TGTGCCAGCAGCGCTAACGTGAACACTGAAGCTTTCTTT	CASSANVNTEAFF
NA	TRBV29-1	few	TRBJ2-2	TGCAGCGTTGAAGGAGTCGCCGGGGAGCTGTTTTTT	CSVEGVAGELFF
NA	TRBV13	NA	TRBJ1-1	TGTGCCAGCAGCTTAGGGGGCGAAGCTTTCTTT	CASSLGGEAFF
NA	TRBV5-1	NA	TRBJ2-5	TGCGCCAGCAGTCGGGTAGGAGGGGAGACCCAGTACTTC	CASSRVGGETQYF
TRBD2	TRBV30	once	TRBJ2-1	TGTGCCTGGGAGACTAGCGGGGGCCCTCGTGAGCAGTTCTTC	CAWETSGGPREQFF
NA	TRBV6-5	NA	TRBJ2-6	TGTGCCAGCAGTTACGGGGAGTCAGCTGGGGCCAACGTCCTGACTTTC	CASSYGESAGANVLTF
NA	TRBV30	NA	TRBJ2-1	TGTGCCTGGAGTGGCCTTCAAAGTGGGGAGCCCTACAATGAGCAGTTCTTC	CAWSGLQSGEPYNEQFF
NA	TRBV4-1	few	TRBJ1-5	TGCGCCAGCAGCCCGCAGGGGACGCGGGGCAATCAGCCCCAGCATTTT	CASSPQGTRGNQPQHF
NA	TRBV7-8	NA	TRBJ2-5	TGTGCCAGCAGCTTAGCGACAGAGCAAGAGACCCAGTACTTC	CASSLATEQETQYF
NA	TRBV11-3	NA	TRBJ2-3	TGTGCCAGCAGCTTAGATGGGCAGGGTAGGGATACGCAGTATTTT	CASSLDGQGRDTQYF
NA	TRBV28	NA	TRBJ2-2	TGTGCCAGCAGTACAGAGGGCGGGGAGCTGTTTTTT	CASSTEGGELFF
NA	TRBV30	NA	TRBJ2-3	TGTGCCTGGGGCAGGGGAGTGGATACGCAGTATTTT	CAWGRGVDTQYF
TRBD1	TRBV6-6	NA	TRBJ1-2	TGTGCCAGCAGTCACCTTCCGGGACAGGGGACCTATGGCTACACCTTC	CASSHLPGQGTYGYTF
NA	TRBV6-5	NA	TRBJ2-5	TGTGCCAGCAGTTACTCCCAGAGAGGGACCCAGTACTTC	CASSYSQRGTQYF
TRBD1	TRBV6-1	NA	TRBJ1-1	TGTGCCAGCAGTGAAGGCGTGAACAGGGGTGAAGCTTTCTTT	CASSEGVNRGEAFF
NA	TRBV6-1	NA	TRBJ2-2	TGTGCCAGCAGTGTAAGAGCCGGGGAGCTGTTTTTT	CASSVRAGELFF
TRBD2	TRBV7-2	NA	TRBJ2-2	TGTGCCAGCAGCTTAGTGCTAGCGGGAGTCGTTAACACCGGGGAGCTGTTTTTT	CASSLVLAGVVNTGELFF
TRBD1	TRBV7-9	NA	TRBJ1-2	TGTGCCAGCAGCTTAGCAGGACAGGGGAAGAGTGGCTACACCTTC	CASSLAGQGKSGYTF
TRBD1	TRBV5-1	NA	TRBJ1-1	TGCGCCAGCAGCTTAGAGGGGGCTGTAACTGAAGCTTTCTTT	CASSLEGAVTEAFF
TRBD1	TRBV7-9	NA	TRBJ1-2	TGTGCCAGCAGCGCTAACAGGGGGAACTATGGCTACACCTTC	CASSANRGNYGYTF
NA	TRBV9	NA	TRBJ1-1	TGTGCCAGCAGCGCAGACACCCACACTGAAGCTTTCTTT	CASSADTHTEAFF
NA	TRBV25-1	NA	TRBJ1-4	TGTGCCAGCAGTGTTTCGAGGGAAAAACTGTTTTTT	CASSVSREKLFF
NA	TRBV6-1	few	TRBJ1-5	TGTGCCAGCATCCTACAGGTTTTTAGCAATCAGCCCCAGCATTTT	CASILQVFSNQPQHF
NA	TRBV5-1	NA	TRBJ1-1	TGCGCCAGCAGCCCCGGTGTGATGAACACTGAAGCTTTCTTT	CASSPGVMNTEAFF
TRBD1	TRBV11-2	NA	TRBJ2-2	TGTGCCAGCAGCTTTCAGGGGGCGACCGGGGAGCTGTTTTTT	CASSFQGATGELFF
TRBD1	TRBV29-1	NA	TRBJ1-1	TGCAGCGTTGAAGGGACAGGGGGACGAGCTGAAGCTTTCTTT	CSVEGTGGRAEAFF
NA	TRBV6-1	NA	TRBJ2-3	TGTGCCAGCAGCGAGGGTTTACCAGATACGCAGTATTTT	CASSEGLPDTQYF
TRBD2	TRBV19	NA	TRBJ2-3	TGTGCCAGTAGTATGGGCGGGAGGGCCCAAGATACGCAGTATTTT	CASSMGGRAQDTQYF
TRBD2	TRBV2	NA	TRBJ2-3	TGTGCCAGGACCGGGGGGGGTTCAGGTACAAGCGTAACGCAGTATTTT	CARTGGGSGTSVTQYF